This record concerns one TCR beta chain sequence. Its target is not known. Mouse names are used for the genes. The CDR3 goes on 4 residues after the read ends, and that part is filled in from the germline J gene. CD4, CD8alpha, NKG2D, NKG2ACE and other markers were used to sort pooled cutaneous lymph node cells. The CDR3 length is 14 residues. The germline V gene has CDR1 LGHNA and CDR2 YNLKQL (reference sequence). V dropped 4 bases and J dropped 3 bases, with 11 bases sitting between them. In each case, RNA was isolated and then reverse transcribed into cDNA as the sequencing template. Some clones are missing from TCRdb's copy, which holds only in-frame ones; the method was immunoSEQ multiplex PCR. Found here are around 300,000 clones, no singletons; the ten largest cover roughly 1.2%. This entry is derived from a study of CD8+ T cells in alopecia areata. Overall study context: The authors grafted skin from approximately 6-13-month-old C3H/HeJ donors with spontaneous alopecia onto 7-10-week-old female C3H/HeJ mice. General study points: Whereas mice showed it more clearly, TCR sharing across patients was murkier, possibly because of HLA. It was lesional scalp, especially alopecia totalis/universalis, that showed higher clonality than normal scalp.

The V call is TRBV5, the J call TRBJ2-5; perhaps TRBD1 as D (5 bases). Input material: CD4+ T cells sorted from a lymph node. This clonotype was sampled from a C3H/HeJ mouse with alopecia areata. MHC haplotype: H2-k. Incomplete CDR3 DNA: TGTGCCAGCAGCCTCGACAGACAACAAGAC. It specifies CASSLDRQQD. The entire CDR3 sequence reads CASSLDRQQDTQYF.